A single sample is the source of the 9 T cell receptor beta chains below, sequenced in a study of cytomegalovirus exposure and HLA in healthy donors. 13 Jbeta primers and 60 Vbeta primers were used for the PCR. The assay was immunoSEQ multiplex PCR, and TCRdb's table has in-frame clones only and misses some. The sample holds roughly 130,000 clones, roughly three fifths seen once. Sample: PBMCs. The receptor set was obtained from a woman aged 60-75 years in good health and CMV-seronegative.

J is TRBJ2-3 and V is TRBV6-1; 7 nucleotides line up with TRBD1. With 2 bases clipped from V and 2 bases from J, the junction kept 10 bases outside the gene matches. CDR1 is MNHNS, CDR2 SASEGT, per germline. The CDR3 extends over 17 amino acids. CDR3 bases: TGTGCCAGCAGTGAATTCATGACAGGGACCCCCACAGATACGCAGTATTTT. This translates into CASSEFMTGTPTDTQYF.

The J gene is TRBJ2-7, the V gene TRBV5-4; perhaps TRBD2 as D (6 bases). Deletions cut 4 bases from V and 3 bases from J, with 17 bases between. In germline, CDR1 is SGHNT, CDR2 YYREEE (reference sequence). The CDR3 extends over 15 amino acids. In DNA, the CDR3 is TGTGCCAGCAGCCCCCTTGGGGGTAGCGGCTACGAGCAGTACTTC. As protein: CASSPLGGSGYEQYF.

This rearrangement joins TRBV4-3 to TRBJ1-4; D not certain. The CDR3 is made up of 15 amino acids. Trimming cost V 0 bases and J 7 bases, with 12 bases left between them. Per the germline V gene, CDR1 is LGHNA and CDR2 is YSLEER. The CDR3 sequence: CASSQEVLRGEKLFF. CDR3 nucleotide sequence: TGCGCCAGCAGCCAAGAGGTCCTACGGGGTGAAAAACTGTTTTTT.

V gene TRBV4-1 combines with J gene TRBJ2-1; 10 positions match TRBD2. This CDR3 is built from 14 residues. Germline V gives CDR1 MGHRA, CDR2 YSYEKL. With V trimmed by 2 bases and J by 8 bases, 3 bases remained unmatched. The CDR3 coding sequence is TGCGCCAGCAGCCAAACTAGCGGGATGGATGAGCAGTTCTTC. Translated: CASSQTSGMDEQFF.

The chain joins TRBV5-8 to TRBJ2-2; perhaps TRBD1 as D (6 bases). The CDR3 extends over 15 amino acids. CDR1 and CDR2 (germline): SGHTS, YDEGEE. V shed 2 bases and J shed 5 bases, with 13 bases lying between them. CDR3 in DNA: TGTGCCAGCAGCTTAGGGGGAGTACGAACCGGGGAGCTGTTTTTT. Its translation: CASSLGGVRTGELFF.

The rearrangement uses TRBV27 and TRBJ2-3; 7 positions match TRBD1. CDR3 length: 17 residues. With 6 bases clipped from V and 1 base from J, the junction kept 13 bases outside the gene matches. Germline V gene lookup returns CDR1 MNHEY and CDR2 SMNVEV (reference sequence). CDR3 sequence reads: CASRLFPQGVGTDTQYF. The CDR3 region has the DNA TGTGCCAGCAGACTTTTCCCCCAGGGGGTTGGCACAGATACGCAGTATTTT.

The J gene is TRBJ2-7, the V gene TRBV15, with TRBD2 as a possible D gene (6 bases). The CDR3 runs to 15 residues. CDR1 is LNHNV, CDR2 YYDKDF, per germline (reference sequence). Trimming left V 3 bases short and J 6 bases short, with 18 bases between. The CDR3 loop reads CATSRAGTMGSEQYF. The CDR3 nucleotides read TGTGCCACCAGCAGGGCGGGAACTATGGGATCCGAGCAGTACTTC.

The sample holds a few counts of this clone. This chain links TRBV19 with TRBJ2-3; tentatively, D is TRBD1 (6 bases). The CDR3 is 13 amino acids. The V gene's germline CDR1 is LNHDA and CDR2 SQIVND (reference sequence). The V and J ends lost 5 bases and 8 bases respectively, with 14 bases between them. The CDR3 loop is CASSSRTAVTQYF. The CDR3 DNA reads TGTGCCAGTAGTTCACGGACAGCCGTTACGCAGTATTTT.

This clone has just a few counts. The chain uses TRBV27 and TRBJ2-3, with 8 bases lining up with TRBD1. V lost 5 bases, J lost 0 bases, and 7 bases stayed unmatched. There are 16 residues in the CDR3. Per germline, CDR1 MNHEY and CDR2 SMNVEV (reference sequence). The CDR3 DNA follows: TGTGCCAGCAGTCCGTCCAGGGGGCGTAGCACAGATACGCAGTATTTT. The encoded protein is CASSPSRGRSTDTQYF.